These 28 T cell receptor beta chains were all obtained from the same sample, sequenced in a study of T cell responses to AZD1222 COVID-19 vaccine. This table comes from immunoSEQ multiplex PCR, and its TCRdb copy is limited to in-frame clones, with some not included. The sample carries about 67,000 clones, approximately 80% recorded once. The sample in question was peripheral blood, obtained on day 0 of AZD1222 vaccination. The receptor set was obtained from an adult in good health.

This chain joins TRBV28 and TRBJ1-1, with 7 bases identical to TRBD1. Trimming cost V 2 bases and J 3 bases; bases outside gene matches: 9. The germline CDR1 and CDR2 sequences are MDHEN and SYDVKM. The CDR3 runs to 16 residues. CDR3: CASSLGLGTGDTEAFF. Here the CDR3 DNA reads TGTGCCAGCAGTTTAGGGTTGGGAACAGGGGACACTGAAGCTTTCTTT.

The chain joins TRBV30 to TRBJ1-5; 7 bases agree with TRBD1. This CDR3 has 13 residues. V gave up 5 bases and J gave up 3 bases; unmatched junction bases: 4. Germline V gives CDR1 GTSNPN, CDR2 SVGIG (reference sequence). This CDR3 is CAWDREDNQPQHF. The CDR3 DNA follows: TGTGCCTGGGACAGGGAAGACAATCAGCCCCAGCATTTT.

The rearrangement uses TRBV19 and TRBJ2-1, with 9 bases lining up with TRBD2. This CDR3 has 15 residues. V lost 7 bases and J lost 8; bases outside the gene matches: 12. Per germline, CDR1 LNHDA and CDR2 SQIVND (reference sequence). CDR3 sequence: CASTPSGGTFDEQFF. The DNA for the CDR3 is TGTGCCAGTACCCCGAGCGGGGGGACGTTTGATGAGCAGTTCTTC.

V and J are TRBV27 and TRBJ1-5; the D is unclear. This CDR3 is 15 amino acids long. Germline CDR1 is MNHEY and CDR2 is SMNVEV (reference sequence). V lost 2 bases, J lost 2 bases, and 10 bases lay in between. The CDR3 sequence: CASSLEGSGNQPQHF. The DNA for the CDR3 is TGTGCCAGCAGTTTAGAGGGAAGCGGCAATCAGCCCCAGCATTTT.

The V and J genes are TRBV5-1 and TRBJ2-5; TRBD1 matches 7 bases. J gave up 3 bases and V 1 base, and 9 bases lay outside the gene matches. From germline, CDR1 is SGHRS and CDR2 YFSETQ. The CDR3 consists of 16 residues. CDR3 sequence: CASSLNPQGMKETQYF. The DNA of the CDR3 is TGCGCCAGCAGCTTGAACCCACAGGGGATGAAAGAGACCCAGTACTTC.

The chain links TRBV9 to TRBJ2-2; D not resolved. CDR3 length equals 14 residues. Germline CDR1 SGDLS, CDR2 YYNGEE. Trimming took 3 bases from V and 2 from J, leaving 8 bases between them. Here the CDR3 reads CASSDRINTGELFF. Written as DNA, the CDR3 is TGTGCCAGCAGCGACAGAATTAACACCGGGGAGCTGTTTTTT.

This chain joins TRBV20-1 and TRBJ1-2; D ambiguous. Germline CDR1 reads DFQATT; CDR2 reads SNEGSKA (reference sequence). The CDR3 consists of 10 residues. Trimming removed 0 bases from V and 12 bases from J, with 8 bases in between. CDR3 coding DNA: TGCAGTGCTAGAGATCCCTGGGACACCTTC. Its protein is CSARDPWDTF.

In nucleotides, the CDR3 is TGTGCCACCGCAGGGCGGGATGAAAAACTGTTTTTT. Encoded protein: CATAGRDEKLFF. This chain connects TRBV24-1 to TRBJ1-4; possible D gene TRBD1, 5 bases. Trimming cost V 9 bases and J 6 bases, with 10 bases left between them. The CDR3 is 12 amino acids. Germline CDR1 reads KGHDR; CDR2 reads SFDVKD.

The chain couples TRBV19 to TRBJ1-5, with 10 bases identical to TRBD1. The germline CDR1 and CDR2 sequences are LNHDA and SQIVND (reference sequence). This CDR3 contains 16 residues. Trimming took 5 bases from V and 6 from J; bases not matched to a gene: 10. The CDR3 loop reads CASSPPTGGLGQPQHF. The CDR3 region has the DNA TGTGCCAGTAGTCCCCCGACAGGGGGCCTCGGTCAGCCCCAGCATTTT.

The CDR3 region is CASSQELTQYF. CDR3 DNA sequence: TGTGCCAGCAGCCAAGAACTCACGCAGTACTTC. The chain joins TRBV14 to TRBJ2-7; no clear D gene. Germline V gives CDR1 SGHDN, CDR2 FVKESK. This CDR3 comprises 11 residues. V was cut by 0 bases and J by 9 bases, with 6 bases left in between.

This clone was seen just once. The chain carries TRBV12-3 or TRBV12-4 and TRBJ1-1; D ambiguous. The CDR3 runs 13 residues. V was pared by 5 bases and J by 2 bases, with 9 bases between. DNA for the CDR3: TGTGCCAGCAGTCCGGCGGCTAACACTGAAGCTTTCTTT. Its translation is CASSPAANTEAFF.

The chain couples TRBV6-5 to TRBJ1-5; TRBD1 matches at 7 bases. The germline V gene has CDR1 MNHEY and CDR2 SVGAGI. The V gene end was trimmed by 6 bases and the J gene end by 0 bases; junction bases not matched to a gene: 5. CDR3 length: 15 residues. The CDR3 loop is CASSRDSYSNQPQHF. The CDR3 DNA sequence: TGTGCCAGCAGCCGGGACAGCTATAGCAATCAGCCCCAGCATTTT.

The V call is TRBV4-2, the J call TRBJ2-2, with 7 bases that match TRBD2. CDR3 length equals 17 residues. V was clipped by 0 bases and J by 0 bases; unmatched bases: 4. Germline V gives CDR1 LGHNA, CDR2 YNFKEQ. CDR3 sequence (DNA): TGTGCCAGCAGCCAAGAGCTAGCGGACCCGAACACCGGGGAGCTGTTTTTT. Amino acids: CASSQELADPNTGELFF.

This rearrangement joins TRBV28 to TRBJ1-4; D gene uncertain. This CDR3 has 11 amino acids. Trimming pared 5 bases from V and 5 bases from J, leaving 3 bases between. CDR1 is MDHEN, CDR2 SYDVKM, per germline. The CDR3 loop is CASSGNEKLFF. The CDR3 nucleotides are TGTGCCAGCAGTGGCAATGAAAAACTGTTTTTT.

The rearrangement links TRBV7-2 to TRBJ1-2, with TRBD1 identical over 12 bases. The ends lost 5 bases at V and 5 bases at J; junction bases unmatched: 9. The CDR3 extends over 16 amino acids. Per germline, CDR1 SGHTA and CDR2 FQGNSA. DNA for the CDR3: TGTGCCAGCAGCCCCGGAGGGACAGGGGGCTCTTATGGCTACACCTTC. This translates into CASSPGGTGGSYGYTF.

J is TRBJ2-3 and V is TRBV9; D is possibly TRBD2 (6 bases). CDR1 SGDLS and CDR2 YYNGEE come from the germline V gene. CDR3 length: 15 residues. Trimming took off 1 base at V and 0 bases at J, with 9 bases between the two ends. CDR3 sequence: CASSVSGVSTDTQYF. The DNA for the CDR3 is TGTGCCAGCAGCGTATCGGGGGTAAGCACAGATACGCAGTATTTT.

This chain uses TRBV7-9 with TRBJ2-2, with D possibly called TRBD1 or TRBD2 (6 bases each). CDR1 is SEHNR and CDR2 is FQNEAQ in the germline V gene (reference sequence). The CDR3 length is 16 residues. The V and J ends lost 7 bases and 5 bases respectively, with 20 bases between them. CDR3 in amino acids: CASTRGGRGGTGELFF. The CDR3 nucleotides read TGTGCCAGCACCCGTGGCGGCCGAGGGGGGACCGGGGAGCTGTTTTTT.

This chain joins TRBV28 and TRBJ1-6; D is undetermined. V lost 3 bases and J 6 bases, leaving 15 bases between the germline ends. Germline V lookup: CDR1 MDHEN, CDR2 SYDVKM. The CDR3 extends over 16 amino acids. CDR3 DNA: TGTGCCAGCAGTTTTCCCTTCTTCGGGCCTAATTCACCCCTCCACTTT. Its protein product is CASSFPFFGPNSPLHF. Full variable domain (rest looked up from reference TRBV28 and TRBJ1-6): DVKVTQSSRYLVKRTGEKVFLECVQDMDHENMFWYRQDPGLGLRLIYFSYDVKMKEKGDIPEGYSVSREKKERFSLILESASTNQTSMYLCASSFPFFGPNSPLHFGNGTRLTVT.

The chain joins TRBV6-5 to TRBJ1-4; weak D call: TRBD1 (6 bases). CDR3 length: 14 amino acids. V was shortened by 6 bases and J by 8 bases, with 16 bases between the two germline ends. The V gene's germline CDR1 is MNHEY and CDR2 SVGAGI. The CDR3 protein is CASSPQGSGEKLFF. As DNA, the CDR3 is TGTGCCAGCAGCCCCCAGGGGTCTGGCGAAAAACTGTTTTTT.

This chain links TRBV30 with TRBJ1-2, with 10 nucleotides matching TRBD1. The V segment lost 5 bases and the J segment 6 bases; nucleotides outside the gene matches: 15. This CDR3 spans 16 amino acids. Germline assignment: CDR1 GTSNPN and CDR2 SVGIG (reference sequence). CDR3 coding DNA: TGTGCCTGGGTCACGAAGGCAGGGACAGGGGCCCATGGCTACACCTTC. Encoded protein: CAWVTKAGTGAHGYTF.

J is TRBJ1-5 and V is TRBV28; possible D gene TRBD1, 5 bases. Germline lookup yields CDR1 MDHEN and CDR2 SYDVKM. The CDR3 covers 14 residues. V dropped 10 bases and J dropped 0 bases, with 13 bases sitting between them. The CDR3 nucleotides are TGTGCCACCAAGACAGAGTATAGCAATCAGCCCCAGCATTTT. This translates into CATKTEYSNQPQHF.

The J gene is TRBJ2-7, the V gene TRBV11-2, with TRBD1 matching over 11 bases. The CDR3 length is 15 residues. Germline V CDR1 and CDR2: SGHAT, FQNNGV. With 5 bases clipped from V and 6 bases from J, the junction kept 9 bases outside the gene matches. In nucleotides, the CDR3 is TGTGCCAGCAGCCGCACCGAAGGGACAGGGGGCGAGCAGTACTTC. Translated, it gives CASSRTEGTGGEQYF.

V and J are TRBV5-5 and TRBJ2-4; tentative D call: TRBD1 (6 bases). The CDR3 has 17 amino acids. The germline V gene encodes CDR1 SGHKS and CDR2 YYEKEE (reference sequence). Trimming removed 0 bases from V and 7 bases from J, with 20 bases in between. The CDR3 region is CASSLVGRGSPVNIQYF. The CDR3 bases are TGTGCCAGCAGCTTGGTGGGTAGGGGGTCCCCCGTGAACATTCAGTACTTC.

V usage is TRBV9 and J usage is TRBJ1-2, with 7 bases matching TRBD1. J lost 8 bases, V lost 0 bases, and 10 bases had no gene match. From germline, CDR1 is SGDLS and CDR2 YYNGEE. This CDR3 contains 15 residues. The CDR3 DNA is TGTGCCAGCAGCGTAGGTCTAGAGGGGGCGAAGGGCTACACCTTC. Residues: CASSVGLEGAKGYTF.

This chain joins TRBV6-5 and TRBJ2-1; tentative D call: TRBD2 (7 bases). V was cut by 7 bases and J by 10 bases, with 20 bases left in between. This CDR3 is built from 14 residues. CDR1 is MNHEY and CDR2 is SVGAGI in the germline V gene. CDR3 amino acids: CASTRRPWGGEQFF. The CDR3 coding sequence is TGTGCCAGCACCCGCCGACCATGGGGGGGCGAGCAGTTCTTC.

DNA of the CDR3: TGCGCCAGCAGCTTTGGGGGGCTGGACACTGAAGCTTTCTTT. It is translated as CASSFGGLDTEAFF. V is TRBV5-1 and J is TRBJ1-1; possibly TRBD1 for D (6 bases). CDR3 length: 14 amino acids. V was trimmed by 2 bases and J by 3 bases, leaving 11 bases between them. Germline V lookup: CDR1 SGHRS, CDR2 YFSETQ.

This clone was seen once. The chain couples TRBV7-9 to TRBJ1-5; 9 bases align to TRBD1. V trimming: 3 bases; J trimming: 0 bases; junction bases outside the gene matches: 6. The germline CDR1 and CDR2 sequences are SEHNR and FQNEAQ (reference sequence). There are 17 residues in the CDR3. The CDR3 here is CASSFGTGLYSNQPQHF. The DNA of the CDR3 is TGTGCCAGCAGCTTTGGGACAGGGCTATATAGCAATCAGCCCCAGCATTTT.

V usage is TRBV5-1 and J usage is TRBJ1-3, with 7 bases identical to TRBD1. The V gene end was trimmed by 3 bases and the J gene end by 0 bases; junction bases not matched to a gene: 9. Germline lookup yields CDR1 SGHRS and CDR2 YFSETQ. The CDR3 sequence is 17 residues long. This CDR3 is CASSSTTGVLSGNTIYF. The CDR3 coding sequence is TGCGCCAGCAGCTCGACAACAGGGGTACTCTCTGGAAACACCATATATTTT.